This T cell receptor beta chain was found in a study of cytomegalovirus exposure and HLA in healthy donors. The overall study: A prior analysis found more than 90 million unique TCR beta sequences from 150 million to 200 million T cells.

Notes on the study in general: In an earlier analysis, about 87% or about 30%: the productive usage of most TCR beta V segments. Presence/absence comparisons presumed near-even sequencing depth among donors. Rarity characterized most TCR sequences, yet some public TCRs appeared in many donors.

The PCR used 60 Vbeta and 13 Jbeta primers. TCRdb keeps only in-frame clones here, not all; method: immunoSEQ multiplex PCR. The sample has 63,000 or so clones; approximately 79% are singletons. With respect to this clone: Its antigen is unknown.

V was cut by 5 bases and J by 4 bases, with 14 bases left in between. The CDR3 consists of 14 residues. From germline, CDR1 is MNHEY and CDR2 SVGAGI. The origin of this receptor is a woman aged 30 to 39 in good health and CMV-seronegative. The rearrangement joins TRBV6-5 to TRBJ1-2; D is unresolved. The sequenced sample consisted of PBMCs. DNA of the CDR3: TGTGCCAGCAGTGAAGATCGCGGGCCCTATGGCTACACCTTC. Protein: CASSEDRGPYGYTF.